This TCR beta chain was profiled in a study of graft-versus-host responses after intestinal transplantation. Study results and limitations: Investigators detected GvH clones in recipient marrow, with some emerging earlier in ileum or blood.

Deletions cut 0 bases from V and 7 bases from J, with 16 bases between. Per the germline V gene, CDR1 is MNHEY and CDR2 is SVGAGI. The CDR3 extends over 15 amino acids. As to this clone: No antigen is known for it.

Clones were sequenced by immunoSEQ multiplex PCR, and TCRdb holds only the in-frame ones, with some missing. The data show around 120,000 clones, with roughly 93% seen just once and 0.095% to 0.15% held by the top ten. The chain links TRBV6-5 to TRBJ2-7; D possibly corresponds to TRBD2 (7 bases). The receptor was isolated from a human donor who received an intestinal transplant. The sequenced sample was unstimulated CD4+ T cells sorted from spleen or lymph node cells, obtained before intestinal transplant. Written as DNA, the CDR3 is TGTGCCAGCAGTTACTCGTCCGGGGGGCTTTGGGAGCAGTACTTC. Translation: CASSYSSGGLWEQYF.